The T cell receptor beta chain described here comes from a study of OX40 agonist ivuxolimab in advanced cancers. V shed 0 bases and J shed 6 bases, with 11 bases lying between them. The CDR3 totals 14 residues. CDR1 is SGHDT and CDR2 is YYEEEE in the germline V gene. TCRdb's copy holds only in-frame clones and misses some; the assay was immunoSEQ multiplex PCR. Of about 68,000 clones listed, over 80% are singletons. With regard to this clone: Its antigen is undetermined.

The study's findings and limits: Low clonal expansion, among the lowest seen, marked partial responders at 0.1-3.0 mg/kg.

The chain is built from TRBV5-6 and TRBJ2-3; D may be TRBD1 (6 bases). This clonotype was sampled from an adult with an advanced solid tumor such as melanoma, head and neck, liver or kidney cancer. Material: CD4+ or CD8+ T cells sorted from blood, obtained in a trial of the OX40 agonist ivuxolimab. The CDR3 region is CASSLVGAEDTQYF. CDR3 DNA: TGTGCCAGCAGCTTGGTGGGGGCGGAGGATACGCAGTATTTT.